This TCR beta chain came from a study of blood T cell repertoires in COVID-19. Study as a whole: Acute-phase and convalescent COVID-19 samples originated in the United States, Italy and Spain. T cells, B-cell-depleted T cells, or PBMCs supplied cDNA or gDNA.

Losses at the gene ends were 6 bases for V and 2 bases for J; bases not matched to a gene: 6. Germline assignment: CDR1 LNHDA and CDR2 SQIVND (reference sequence). This CDR3 region has 16 residues. In the source study's methods: Nucleated cell counts were estimated from reference gene primer amplification. Produced via immunoSEQ multiplex PCR; TCRdb's table is partial and in-frame only. Clone size and the V and J calls come from that table; the DNA yielded D and trimming. Of 160,000 or so clones detected, under 95% appear once; the ten largest clones hold less than 2.5%. This clonotype originated in a young man with acute or convalescent COVID-19. J is TRBJ2-5 and V is TRBV19, with TRBD2 matching over 13 bases. The sample was peripheral blood. CDR3 sequence reads: CASSGLAGAVQETQYF. As DNA, the CDR3 is TGTGCCAGTAGCGGACTAGCGGGGGCGGTACAAGAGACCCAGTACTTC.